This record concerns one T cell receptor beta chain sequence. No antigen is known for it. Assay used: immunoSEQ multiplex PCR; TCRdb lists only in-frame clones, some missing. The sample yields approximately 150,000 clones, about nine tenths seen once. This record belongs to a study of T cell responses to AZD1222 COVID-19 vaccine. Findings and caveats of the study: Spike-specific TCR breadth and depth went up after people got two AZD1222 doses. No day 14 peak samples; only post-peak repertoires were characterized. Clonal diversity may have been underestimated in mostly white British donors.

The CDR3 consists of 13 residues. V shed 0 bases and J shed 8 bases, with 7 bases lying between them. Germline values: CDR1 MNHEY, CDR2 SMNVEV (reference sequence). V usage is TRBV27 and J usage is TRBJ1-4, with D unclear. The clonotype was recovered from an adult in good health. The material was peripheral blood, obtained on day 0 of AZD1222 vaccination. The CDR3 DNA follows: TGTGCCAGCAGTTTATCAGTGGGGGAAAAACTGTTTTTT. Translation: CASSLSVGEKLFF.